One T cell receptor beta chain is described in this entry. The antigen remains undetermined. This sample was taken from a study of Ad26.COV2.S vaccination and SARS-CoV-2 variants. Overall study findings and caveats: Reportedly, spike-specific CD8+ and CD4+ T cell responses achieved substantial breadth once vaccination had taken place. An underestimation of total T cell responses may have resulted from the TCR breadth and depth analyses.

V lost 5 bases and J 4 bases, leaving 21 bases between the germline ends. The CDR3 consists of 16 residues. Looked up from germline, CDR1 is MDHEN and CDR2 is SYDVKM. Libraries were prepared by immunoSEQ multiplex PCR; TCRdb keeps only in-frame clonotypes and omits some of them. The sample has around 140,000 clones, 86% seen once. The material sequenced was peripheral blood, taken after recovery from COVID-19. This clonotype originated in a human donor who had recovered from COVID-19. The chain joins TRBV28 to TRBJ2-7; possible D gene TRBD2, 7 bases. CDR3 loop: CASSPPPGGLPYEQYF. CDR3 sequence (DNA): TGTGCCAGCAGTCCACCTCCGGGGGGCCTACCTTACGAGCAGTACTTC. The full variable domain, rest sourced from reference TRBV28 and TRBJ2-7, is DVKVTQSSRYLVKRTGEKVFLECVQDMDHENMFWYRQDPGLGLRLIYFSYDVKMKEKGDIPEGYSVSREKKERFSLILESASTNQTSMYLCASSPPPGGLPYEQYFGPGTRLTVT.